This TCR beta chain was profiled in a study of regulatory T cells in long-lasting Graves disease listed by TCRdb under 2021. Background on the whole study: In the newly diagnosed Graves' disease group, patients had been taking antithyroid drugs for less than 3 months. The study took place in China and was registered as a clinical trial. Peripheral blood TCR sequencing and RNA sequencing compared persistent Graves' disease patients with newly diagnosed Graves' disease patients. A total of approximately 35 samples underwent TCR sequencing: around 13 from persistent and some 20 from newly diagnosed Graves' disease patients.

As for this clonotype: The clone's antigen remains unknown. A much larger clone lies a single base off, so this may be a read error.

The meaning of the sample's time point label: newly diagnosed GD, antithyroid drugs for less than 3 months. RNA was extracted from PBMCs in TRIzol for both TCR sequencing and RNA sequencing. The diagnosis of Graves' disease was made according to American Thyroid Association guidelines. Patients for the study were recruited at an endocrinology department in Xi'an, China. Each patient gave approximately 10 milliliters of peripheral blood, collected in an EDTA anticoagulant tube. Ficoll Paque Plus density gradient separation was used to isolate PBMCs, and no additional T cell sorting was done. RNA quality was checked with an Agilent 2100 Bioanalyzer and agarose gel, and concentration with a NanoDrop 2000. Overall study results and their limits: The study examined only peripheral blood because the primary lesion, thyroid tissue, could not be accessed. A larger number of public clonotypes was shared among persistent patients (around 2,500) than among newly diagnosed patients (around 970). The small sample size was acknowledged by the authors as a limitation that may reduce accuracy. Sequencing and analysis were restricted to the TCR beta chain. Persistent Graves' disease patients showed lower TCR Shannon entropy and fewer highly expanded clones than newly diagnosed patients, suggesting clonal expansion.

Libraries were made using multiplex PCR. Instrument used: Illumina HiSeq 4000. TCR beta libraries were built with iRepertoire HTBI primers and Arm-PCR amplification of CDR3 regions. Before sequencing, the PCR products underwent gel purification. Per the source publication's procedure: Across samples, fewer than 70 TRBV and approximately 15 TRBJ segments were identified and used for gene usage analysis of CDR3 amino acid clonotypes. COPE and FqMerger were used to merge the filtered high-quality paired reads into contigs. BLAST was used to align contigs to IMGT TRBV, TRBD and TRBJ reference genes, with CDR3 defined following IMGT. Any clonotype with a frequency above 0.1% was counted as a highly expanded clone. Repertoire diversity was measured by Shannon entropy, and V-J evenness by the Gini coefficient. A clonotype was considered public if more than one individual shared it. In-frame beta chains were kept once TCRdb had trimmed the public reads at Q25 with fastp and called clones with MiXCR. Merged by CDR3 protein, the rows form single entries marked with the most common genes and DNA. Here the V and J calls rest on TCRdb's processing, not on the authors' analysis. This sample lists under 450,000 distinct CDR3 sequences; roughly 16% were detected once. The top ten hold 20% of the sample.

A further study also used this sample, focusing on T cells in Graves' hyperthyroidism and ophthalmopathy. That second report states: Graves' hyperthyroidism was defined as stable when no progression to ophthalmopathy occurred over 18 months of follow-up. Hyperthyroidism patients were newly diagnosed, with disease duration under 2 months, and aged 18 to 65 years. Patients with uncontrolled infections, other autoimmune diseases, pregnancy or lactation were excluded. Diagnoses relied on clinical symptoms, serum thyroxine and TRAb, thyroid ultrasound and orbital computed tomography. For the first round of RT-PCR on the TCR CDR3, the HTBI primer set was used together with the Qiagen OneStep RT-PCR kit. Blood samples also contained most of the expanded thyroid clonotypes (frequency above 0.001), which suggests that blood repertoires may reflect thyroid immune responses. Ophthalmopathy was separated from stable hyperthyroidism by a 13 V-J signature model, with approximately 85% sensitivity and about 81% specificity obtained in cross-validation and 80%/75% obtained in testing. In validation, progression to ophthalmopathy was predicted by the model with about 70% sensitivity and 72% to 80% specificity, a median of roughly 6.4 months before onset. A discovery cohort of fewer than 110 patients, about 40 with Graves' ophthalmopathy and 55 to 60 with stable Graves' hyperthyroidism, was used to find distinguishing TCR V-J signatures. An independent validation cohort of 18 to 20 hyperthyroidism patients and more than 15 patients who later progressed to ophthalmopathy tested prospective prediction of ophthalmopathy. For training and testing, the 100 or so patients in the discovery cohort were randomly divided in a 7:3 ratio. In addition, the study compared T-cell repertoires in thyroid tissue and in blood from roughly 6 Graves' hyperthyroidism patients. Once sampling was done, hyperthyroidism patients were given methimazole at a starting dose of 30 mg daily, whereas ophthalmopathy patients were given high-dose intravenous methylprednisolone. Libraries were constructed in a second round of multiplex PCR, after which size selection and purification were performed. Libraries were sequenced paired-end with 100 bp reads on an Illumina HiSeq2000. SOAPnuke was used to process the raw data, removing reads that contained adapters or uncalled bases, had a mean Phred below 15, or lacked an exact match to the constant primer or identifier. High-quality paired reads were merged using COPE v1.2.5, and each unique nucleotide sequence was defined as a clonotype. MiTCR v1.1 was used to align clonotypes to the IMGT TRBV, TRBD and TRBJ reference segments. The analysis included only V-J combinations with a frequency above 0.0001, which together covered 98% to 99.2% of the repertoires. The TCS score was defined as the ratio of F50 (clonal expansion) to E x V (chaos), calculated using BLOSUM62-based TCRdist between CDR3 peptides within each V-J. Welch's t-statistics and random forest reduced fewer than 550 V-J features to around 14, which were used in a naive Bayes classifier (R e1071). No statistical method was used to fix the sample size in advance, and group allocation was not hidden from the investigators. The paper reports TCR Vbeta CDR3 sequencing of approximately 140 peripheral blood samples: around 45 ophthalmopathy, over 70 hyperthyroidism and approximately 17 progressor patients.

The specimen comprised peripheral blood mononuclear cells (PBMCs), sampled at new diagnosis, from a patient treated with antithyroid drugs. The TCR was taken from a woman aged 18-35 years with Graves disease. Donor details come from another sample of the same person, matched by shared clones.

The DNA is TGCAGTGCTCACTGGGCTAGCGGGGTTGTAGATACGCATTATTTT. This gives the protein CSAHWASGVVDTHYF. The sequence is built from TRBV20-1 and TRBJ2-3, and TRBD2 matches 9 of the central bases. As encoded in the germline V gene (reference sequence), CDR1 is DFQATT while CDR2 is SNEGSKA. The CDR3 starts with the cysteine, ends with the phenylalanine, and has 15 residues. This entry keeps only the CDR3 DNA: 45 bases, framed from base 1.